The sequence of this T cell receptor beta chain was determined in a study of cytomegalovirus exposure and HLA in healthy donors. 13 Jbeta primers and 60 Vbeta primers were used for the PCR. The method was immunoSEQ multiplex PCR; TCRdb's version includes in-frame clones alone and lacks a portion of them. The table lists 120,000 or so clones, nearly 80% of them singletons, with 5.5% to 8% in the top ten. Concerning this clone: Its antigen remains unknown.

V was pared by 4 bases and J by 6 bases, with 7 bases between. Germline V gene lookup returns CDR1 MDHEN and CDR2 SYDVKM. This CDR3 spans 11 amino acids. Overall study results and limits: Later on, a genetic analysis was performed. It linked a missense variant in DCLRE1C with V- and J-gene trimming of TCR beta. Cytomegalovirus-associated status was assigned to some 180 TCR beta chains.

The TCR originated in a woman aged 40 to 50 in good health and CMV-seronegative. The sequencing sample was made of PBMCs. V usage is TRBV28 and J usage is TRBJ2-7; D not resolved. CDR3 in DNA: TGTGCCAGCAGTTCCCTCAGCGAGCAGTACTTC. Its protein is CASSSLSEQYF.